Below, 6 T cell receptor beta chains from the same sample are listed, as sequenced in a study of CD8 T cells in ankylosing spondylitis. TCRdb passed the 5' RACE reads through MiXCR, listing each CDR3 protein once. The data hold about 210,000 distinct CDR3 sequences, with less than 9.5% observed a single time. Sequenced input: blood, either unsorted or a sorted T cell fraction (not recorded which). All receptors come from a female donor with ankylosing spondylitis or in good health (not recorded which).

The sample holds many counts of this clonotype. DNA of the CDR3: TGTGCCAGCAGGACGACAGGGAACTATGGCTACACCTTC. This translates into CASRTTGNYGYTF. The V gene is TRBV2, the J gene TRBJ1-2, with 7 bases identical to TRBD1. CDR1 is SNHLY, CDR2 FYNNEI, per germline. J was trimmed by 2 bases and V by 6 bases; bases with no gene match: 3. The CDR3 runs to 13 residues. The variable domain in full, completed from reference TRBV2 and TRBJ1-2, reads EPEVTQTPSHQVTQMGQEVILRCVPISNHLYFYWYRQILGQKVEFLVSFYNNEISEKSEIFDDQFSVERPDGSNFTLKIRSTKLEDSAMYFCASRTTGNYGYTFGSGTRLTVV.

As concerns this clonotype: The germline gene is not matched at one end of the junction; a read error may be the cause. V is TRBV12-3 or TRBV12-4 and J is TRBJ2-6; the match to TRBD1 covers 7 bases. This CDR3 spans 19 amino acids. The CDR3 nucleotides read TGTACCAGCAGTTCGCGACAGGGAAGGATTCACTCTGGGGCCAACGTCCTGACTTTC. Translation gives CTSSSRQGRIHSGANVLTF.

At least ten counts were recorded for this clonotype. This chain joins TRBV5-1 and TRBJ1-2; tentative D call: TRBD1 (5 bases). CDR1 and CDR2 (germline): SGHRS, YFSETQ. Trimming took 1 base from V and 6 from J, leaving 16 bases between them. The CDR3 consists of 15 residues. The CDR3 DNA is TGCGCCAGCAGCTTGTCCGGAGGGGTAAGGGATGGCTACACCTTC. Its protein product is CASSLSGGVRDGYTF.

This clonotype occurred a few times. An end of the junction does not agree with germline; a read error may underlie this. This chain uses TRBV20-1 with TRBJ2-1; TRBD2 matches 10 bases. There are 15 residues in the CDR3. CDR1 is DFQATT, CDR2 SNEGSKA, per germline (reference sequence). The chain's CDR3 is CCARETSGKFNEQFF. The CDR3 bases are TGCTGTGCTAGAGAAACTAGCGGGAAATTCAATGAGCAGTTCTTC.

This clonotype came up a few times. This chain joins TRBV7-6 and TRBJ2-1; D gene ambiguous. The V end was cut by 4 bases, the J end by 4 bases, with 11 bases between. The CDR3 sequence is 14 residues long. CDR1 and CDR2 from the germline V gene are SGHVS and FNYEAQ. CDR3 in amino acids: CASSSRTLYNEQFF. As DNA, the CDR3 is TGTGCCAGCAGCTCCCGGACCCTGTACAATGAGCAGTTCTTC.

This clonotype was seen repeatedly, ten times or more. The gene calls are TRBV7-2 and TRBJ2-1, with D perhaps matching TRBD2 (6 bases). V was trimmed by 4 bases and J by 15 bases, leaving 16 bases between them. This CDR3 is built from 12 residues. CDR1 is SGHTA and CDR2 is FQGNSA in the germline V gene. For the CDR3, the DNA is TGTGCCAGCAGCTCGGACTATTACTCCCGGTTCTTC. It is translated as CASSSDYYSRFF. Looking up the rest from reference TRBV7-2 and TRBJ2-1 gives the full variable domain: GAGVSQSPSNKVTEKGKDVELRCDPISGHTALYWYRQSLGQGLEFLIYFQGNSAPDKSGLPSDRFSAERTGGSVSTLTIQRTQQEDSAVYLCASSSDYYSRFFGPGTRLTVL.